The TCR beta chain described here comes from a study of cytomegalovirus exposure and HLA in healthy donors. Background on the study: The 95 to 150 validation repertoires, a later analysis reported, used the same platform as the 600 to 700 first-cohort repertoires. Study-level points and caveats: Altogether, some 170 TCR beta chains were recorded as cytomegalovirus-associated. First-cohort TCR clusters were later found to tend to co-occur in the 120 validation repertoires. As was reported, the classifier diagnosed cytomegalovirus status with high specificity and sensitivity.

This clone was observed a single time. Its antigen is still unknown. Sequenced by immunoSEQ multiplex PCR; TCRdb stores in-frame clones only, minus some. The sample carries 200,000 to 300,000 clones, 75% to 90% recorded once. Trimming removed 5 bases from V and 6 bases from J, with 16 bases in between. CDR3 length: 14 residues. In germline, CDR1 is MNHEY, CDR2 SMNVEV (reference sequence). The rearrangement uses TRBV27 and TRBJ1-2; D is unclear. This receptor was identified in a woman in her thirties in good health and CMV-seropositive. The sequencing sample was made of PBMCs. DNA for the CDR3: TGTGCCAGCAGTCTGTCCTTTCAGGCCAATGGCTACACCTTC. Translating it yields CASSLSFQANGYTF.